This T cell receptor beta chain was retrieved from a study of metastatic and nonmetastatic thyroid tumors. This clone has at least ten counts. CDR1 and CDR2 from the germline V gene are MDHEN and SYDVKM. V lost 3 bases, J lost 8 bases, and 7 bases stayed unmatched. The CDR3 contains 15 residues. No treatment had been given to any patient before thyroid surgery. Through MiXCR, TCRdb re-clonotyped the PCR reads. The table lists approximately 7,800 clones, around 30% of them singletons, with approximately 40% in the top ten. The rearrangement links TRBV28 to TRBJ2-7; 13 bases match TRBD2. The sequence derives from a male donor with papillary thyroid cancer or a benign thyroid nodule (not recorded which). Some clones in this sample may be carry-over from other donors' samples. The material sequenced was tumor tissue. In DNA, the CDR3 is TGTGCCAGCAGTTTCCGGACTAGCGGGAGCAAAAAGCAGTACTTC. Translating it yields CASSFRTSGSKKQYF.